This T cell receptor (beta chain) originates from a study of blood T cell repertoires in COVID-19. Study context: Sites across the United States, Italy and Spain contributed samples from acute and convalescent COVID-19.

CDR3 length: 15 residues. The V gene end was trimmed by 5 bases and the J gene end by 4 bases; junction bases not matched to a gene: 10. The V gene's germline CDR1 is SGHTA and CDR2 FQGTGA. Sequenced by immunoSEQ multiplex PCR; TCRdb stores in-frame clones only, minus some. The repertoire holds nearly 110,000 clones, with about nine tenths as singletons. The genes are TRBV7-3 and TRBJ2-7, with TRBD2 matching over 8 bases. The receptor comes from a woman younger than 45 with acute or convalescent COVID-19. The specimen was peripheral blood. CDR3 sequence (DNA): TGTGCCAGCAGCACAGCGGGGGTTGGCGGGTACGAGCAGTACTTC. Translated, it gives CASSTAGVGGYEQYF.